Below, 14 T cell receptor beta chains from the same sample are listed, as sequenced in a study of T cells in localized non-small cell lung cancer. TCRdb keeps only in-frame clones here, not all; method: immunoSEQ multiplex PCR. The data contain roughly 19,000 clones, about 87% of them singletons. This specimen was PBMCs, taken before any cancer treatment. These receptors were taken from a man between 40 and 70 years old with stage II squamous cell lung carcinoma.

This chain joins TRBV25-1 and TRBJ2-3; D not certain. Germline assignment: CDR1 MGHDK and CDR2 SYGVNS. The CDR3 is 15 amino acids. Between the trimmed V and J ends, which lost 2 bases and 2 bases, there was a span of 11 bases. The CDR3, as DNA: TGTGCCAGCAGTGAACAGATAGCCGACACAGATACGCAGTATTTT. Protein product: CASSEQIADTDTQYF.

The CDR3 here is CASSHNVQGSGYTF. CDR3 DNA: TGTGCCAGCAGCCACAACGTACAGGGATCTGGCTACACCTTC. The chain links TRBV14 to TRBJ1-2, with TRBD1 as a possible D gene (6 bases). This CDR3 is built from 14 residues. CDR1 and CDR2 (germline): SGHDN, FVKESK. Trimming stripped 3 bases from V and 7 bases from J, with 15 bases between.

This CDR3 is CASSQDLGRKGRSGGSIETQYF. The DNA for the CDR3 is TGTGCCAGCAGCCAAGATCTGGGGAGGAAGGGGAGGTCTGGCGGGAGTATTGAGACCCAGTACTTC. The V and J genes are TRBV4-2 and TRBJ2-5; the match to TRBD2 covers 7 bases. This CDR3 spans 22 amino acids. Unmatched junction bases numbered 27, after V lost 0 bases and J lost 5 bases. Germline V gives CDR1 LGHNA, CDR2 YNFKEQ.

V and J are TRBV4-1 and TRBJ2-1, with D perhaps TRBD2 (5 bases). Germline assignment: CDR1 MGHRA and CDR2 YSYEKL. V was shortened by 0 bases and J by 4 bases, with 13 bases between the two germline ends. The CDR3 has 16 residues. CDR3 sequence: CASSQEFKGGYNEQFF. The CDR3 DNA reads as TGCGCCAGCAGCCAAGAATTTAAAGGAGGTTACAATGAGCAGTTCTTC.

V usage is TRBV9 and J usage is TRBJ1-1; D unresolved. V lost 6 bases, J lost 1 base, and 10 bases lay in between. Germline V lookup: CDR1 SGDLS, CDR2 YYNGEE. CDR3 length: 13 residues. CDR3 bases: TGTGCCAGCACCAGAACACCGAACACTGAAGCTTTCTTT. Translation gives CASTRTPNTEAFF.

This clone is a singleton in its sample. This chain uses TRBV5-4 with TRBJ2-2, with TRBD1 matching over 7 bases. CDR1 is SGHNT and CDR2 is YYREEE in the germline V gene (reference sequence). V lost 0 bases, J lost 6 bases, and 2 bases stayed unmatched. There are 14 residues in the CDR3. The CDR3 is CASSLEGASGELFF. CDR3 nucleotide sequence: TGTGCCAGCAGCTTGGAGGGGGCATCCGGGGAGCTGTTTTTT. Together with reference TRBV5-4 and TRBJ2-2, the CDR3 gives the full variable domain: ETGVTQSPTHLIKTRGQQVTLRCSSQSGHNTVSWYQQALGQGPQFIFQYYREEENGRGNFPPRFSGLQFPNYSSELNVNALELDDSALYLCASSLEGASGELFFGEGSRLTVL.

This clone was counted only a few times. The CDR3 DNA is TGCGCCAGCAGCTCAGACCGGGGACAGGGCCTTCGGGGCTCCTACAATGAGCAGTTCTTC. Translation gives CASSSDRGQGLRGSYNEQFF. The J gene is TRBJ2-1, the V gene TRBV5-1; 9 bases are a match to TRBD1. The CDR3 extends over 20 amino acids. CDR1 is SGHRS and CDR2 is YFSETQ in the germline V gene. V shed 3 bases, J shed 0 bases, and the junction held 16 bases outside the gene matches.

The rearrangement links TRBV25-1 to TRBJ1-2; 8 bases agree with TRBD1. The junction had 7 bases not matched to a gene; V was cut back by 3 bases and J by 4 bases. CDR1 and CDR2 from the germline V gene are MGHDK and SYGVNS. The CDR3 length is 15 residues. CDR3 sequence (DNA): TGTGCCAGCAGTGAGCCCGGACAGGGTGGCTATGGCTACACCTTC. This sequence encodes CASSEPGQGGYGYTF.

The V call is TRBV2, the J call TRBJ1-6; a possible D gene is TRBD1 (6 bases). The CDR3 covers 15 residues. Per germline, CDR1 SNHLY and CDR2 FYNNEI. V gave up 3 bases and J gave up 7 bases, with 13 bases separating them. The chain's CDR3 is CASSENRVENSPLHF. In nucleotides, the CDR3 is TGTGCCAGCAGTGAGAACAGGGTCGAGAATTCACCCCTCCACTTT.

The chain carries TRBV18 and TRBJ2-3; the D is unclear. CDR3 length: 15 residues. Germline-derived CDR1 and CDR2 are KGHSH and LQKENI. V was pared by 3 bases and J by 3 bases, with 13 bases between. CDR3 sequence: CASSPRAAYTDTQYF. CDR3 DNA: TGTGCCAGCTCACCTCGCGCGGCCTATACAGATACGCAGTATTTT.

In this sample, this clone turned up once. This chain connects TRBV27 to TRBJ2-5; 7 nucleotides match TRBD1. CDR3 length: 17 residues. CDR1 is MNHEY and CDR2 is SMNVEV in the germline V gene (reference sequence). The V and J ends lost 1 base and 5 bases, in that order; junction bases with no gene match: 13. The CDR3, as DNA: TGTGCCAGCAGTTTATATAAGGGGGCAGGTCGAGCGGAGACCCAGTACTTC. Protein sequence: CASSLYKGAGRAETQYF.

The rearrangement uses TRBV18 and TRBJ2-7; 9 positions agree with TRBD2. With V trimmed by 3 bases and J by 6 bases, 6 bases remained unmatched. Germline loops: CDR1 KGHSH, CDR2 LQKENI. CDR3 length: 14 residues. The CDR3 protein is CASSPEVAGVEQYF. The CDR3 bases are TGTGCCAGCTCACCTGAGGTAGCGGGAGTCGAGCAGTACTTC.

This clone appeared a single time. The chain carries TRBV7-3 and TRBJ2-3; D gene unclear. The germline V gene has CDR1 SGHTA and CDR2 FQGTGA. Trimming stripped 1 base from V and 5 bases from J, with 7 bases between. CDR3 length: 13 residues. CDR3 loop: CASSLKTGDTQYF. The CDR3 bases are TGTGCCAGCAGCTTAAAAACGGGAGATACGCAGTATTTT.

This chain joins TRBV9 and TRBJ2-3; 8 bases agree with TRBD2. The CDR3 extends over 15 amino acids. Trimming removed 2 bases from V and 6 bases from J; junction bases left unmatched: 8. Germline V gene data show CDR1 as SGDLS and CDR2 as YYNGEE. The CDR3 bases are TGTGCCAGCAGCGTCCAGCGGGAGAGCGCGGATACGCAGTATTTT. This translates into CASSVQRESADTQYF.